Presented here are 15 T cell receptor beta chains from one specimen sequenced in a study of blood T cell repertoires in COVID-19. Using immunoSEQ multiplex PCR, the repertoire was profiled, and TCRdb retains in-frame clones only, with some absent. This sample yields over 85,000 clones, of which 84% are seen a single time; around 4.5% belongs to the top ten. Sequenced input: peripheral blood. These receptors all come from a human donor in a cohort sampled during active COVID-19.

The rearrangement joins TRBV3-1 (or the pseudogene TRBV3-2) to TRBJ1-1; TRBD1 matches 10 bases. Germline assignment: CDR1 LGHDT and CDR2 YNNKEL (reference sequence). The length of the CDR3 is 14 residues. V shed 4 bases and J 7 bases; nucleotides not matched to a gene: 6. CDR3 bases: TGTGCCAGCAGCCTCGGACAGGGGGGGGTTGAAGCTTTCTTT. This sequence encodes CASSLGQGGVEAFF.

This chain links TRBV7-2 with TRBJ2-3; TRBD1 might be the D (6 bases). The CDR3 runs 14 residues. In germline, CDR1 is SGHTA, CDR2 FQGNSA. The ends were cut back, 1 base at V and 12 bases at J, with 17 bases in the middle. As DNA, the CDR3 is TGTGCCAGCAGCTTAGATTGGGACCGGGACACCCAGTATTTT. It is translated as CASSLDWDRDTQYF.

The V call is TRBV6-5, the J call TRBJ2-7; TRBD2 matches at 10 bases. J lost 2 bases, V lost 6 bases, and 7 bases had no gene match. The CDR3 extends over 15 amino acids. Germline V CDR1 and CDR2: MNHEY, SVGAGI. The CDR3 DNA reads TGTGCCAGCAGGGTCCTAGCGGGGGCCCCCTACGAGCAGTACTTC. Its translation is CASRVLAGAPYEQYF.

The chain recombines TRBV18 with TRBJ1-3, with D possibly matching TRBD1 (6 bases). The V end lost 4 bases, the J end lost 4 bases, and 8 bases lay between the germline ends. The CDR3 spans 13 residues. Looked up from germline, CDR1 is KGHSH and CDR2 is LQKENI. The CDR3 sequence is CASSQDRGNTIYF. The CDR3 DNA reads TGTGCCAGCTCACAAGACAGGGGAAACACCATATATTTT.

The V call is TRBV28, the J call TRBJ1-2, with D uncertain. V lost 8 bases and J lost 1, with 14 bases in between. Germline V CDR1 and CDR2: MDHEN, SYDVKM. The CDR3 spans 14 residues. The chain's CDR3 is CASAGQGLNYGYTF. CDR3 sequence (DNA): TGTGCCAGCGCGGGCCAAGGACTTAACTATGGCTACACCTTC.

The count of this clone is one. The V gene is TRBV6-2 or TRBV6-3, the J gene TRBJ1-6; no definite D call. This CDR3 is built from 15 residues. V was shortened by 0 bases and J by 9 bases, with 12 bases between the two germline ends. Germline values: CDR1 MNHEY, CDR2 SVGEGT. The DNA for the CDR3 is TGTGCCAGCAGTTACTCCGGGTATTCTCGTTCACCCCTCCACTTT. Translating gives CASSYSGYSRSPLHF.

V usage is TRBV19 and J usage is TRBJ1-4; 9 bases are a match to TRBD1. The V gene's germline CDR1 is LNHDA and CDR2 SQIVND (reference sequence). Trimming took 2 bases from V and 8 from J; bases not matched to a gene: 6. The length of the CDR3 is 15 residues. The CDR3 DNA reads TGTGCCAGTAGTATAATGGGACAGGGTTACGAAAAACTGTTTTTT. It yields the protein CASSIMGQGYEKLFF.

V and J are TRBV28 and TRBJ1-5; D is ambiguous. Trimming took 6 bases from V and 5 from J, leaving 8 bases between them. This CDR3 region has 12 residues. Germline assignment: CDR1 MDHEN and CDR2 SYDVKM. The chain's CDR3 is CASSAEYQPQHF. The CDR3 DNA reads TGTGCCAGCAGCGCCGAGTATCAGCCCCAGCATTTT.

A single count supports this clone. The chain uses TRBV9 and TRBJ2-7, with 7 bases aligning to TRBD1. The CDR3 extends over 14 amino acids. Trimming removed 0 bases from V and 3 bases from J; junction bases left unmatched: 3. CDR1 is SGDLS and CDR2 is YYNGEE in the germline V gene. The CDR3 DNA sequence: TGTGCCAGCAGCGTAGAGGCAGGGGGCTACGAGCAGTACTTC. It codes for CASSVEAGGYEQYF.

V is TRBV28 and J is TRBJ2-3, with 11 positions matching TRBD2. V lost 5 bases, J lost 4 bases, and 8 bases stayed unmatched. The CDR3 is 16 amino acids. CDR1 MDHEN and CDR2 SYDVKM come from the germline V gene. CDR3 in amino acids: CASSVTSGGGPDTQYF. The CDR3 DNA reads TGTGCCAGCAGTGTTACTAGCGGGGGCGGGCCAGATACGCAGTATTTT.

The gene calls are TRBV10-1 and TRBJ1-1; 7 bases match TRBD1. Trimming cost V 2 bases and J 4 bases; bases outside gene matches: 10. The germline V gene encodes CDR1 WNHNN and CDR2 SYGVQD (reference sequence). The CDR3 has 16 residues. The DNA of the CDR3 is TGCGCCAGCAGTGAGAGTAGGGGGCGGTTGGGCACTGAAGCTTTCTTT. Its protein product is CASSESRGRLGTEAFF.

The V gene is TRBV9, the J gene TRBJ2-1; 12 nucleotides align to TRBD2. The CDR3 is 16 residues long. Germline loops: CDR1 SGDLS, CDR2 YYNGEE. The junction had 12 bases not matched to a gene; V was cut back by 4 bases and J by 10 bases. CDR3 sequence: CASSLRGLAGREEQFF. The CDR3 coding sequence is TGTGCCAGCAGCTTGAGAGGACTAGCGGGGCGCGAGGAGCAGTTCTTC.

This CDR3 is CASSLLGQGNTEKLFF. CDR3 sequence (DNA): TGCGCCAGCAGCCTTCTCGGACAGGGCAACACTGAAAAACTGTTTTTT. The chain uses TRBV5-1 and TRBJ1-4; 8 bases are a match to TRBD1. The germline V gene encodes CDR1 SGHRS and CDR2 YFSETQ. This CDR3 region has 16 residues. With 4 bases clipped from V and 7 bases from J, the junction kept 12 bases outside the gene matches.

V usage is TRBV21-1 and J usage is TRBJ2-6; the listed D gene, TRBD1, was not tested against the DNA. TRBV21-1 is noted as a pseudogene. The CDR3 has 12 residues. The CDR3 DNA reads TGTGCCAGCAGCAAGGACATGGACGTCCTGACTTTC. This codes for CASSKDMDVLTF.

The chain joins TRBV5-1 to TRBJ2-3; TRBD2 agrees at 11 bases. The germline V gene has CDR1 SGHRS and CDR2 YFSETQ. V lost 5 bases, J lost 4 bases, and 6 bases stayed unmatched. This CDR3 region has 15 residues. DNA for the CDR3: TGCGCCAGCAGTTTAGCGGGGGGGCCGGCAGATACGCAGTATTTT. Residues: CASSLAGGPADTQYF. Based on the CDR3 plus reference TRBV5-1 and TRBJ2-3, the full variable domain is KAGVTQTPRYLIKTRGQQVTLSCSPISGHRSVSWYQQTPGQGLQFLFEYFSETQRNKGNFPGRFSGRQFSNSRSEMNVSTLELGDSALYLCASSLAGGPADTQYFGPGTRLTVL.